Sequencing of this T cell receptor (beta chain) was carried out in a study of shared clonotypes between healthy human individuals. Study context: Donors had three CD4 naive, three CD4 memory, two CD8 naive and one CD8 memory plate apiece. Study-level points and caveats: The sharing of 4% to 5.5% of naive CD4 clonotypes was seen across a handful of donors.

The repertoire was sequenced with immunoSEQ multiplex PCR; TCRdb's copy has only in-frame clones and lacks some. This table holds about 2.1 million clones, roughly 95% found once. Between the trimmed V and J ends, which lost 0 bases and 3 bases, there was a span of 17 bases. Germline V gene sequence: CDR1 SGHDN, CDR2 FVKESK. CDR3 length equals 17 residues. Positive CCR7 selection of CD45RO-negative cells yielded the naive CD8 cells, and terminally differentiated effector memory CD45RA+ cells were excluded. Healthy and HIV-negative, the adult donors had no recent acute infections or vaccinations. Concerning this clone itself: The antigen is undetermined.

The J gene is TRBJ2-5, the V gene TRBV14; maybe TRBD2 (6 bases). The sequence derives from a man between 18 and 35 years old in good health. Some clones in this sample may be carry-over from other donors' samples. Sequenced sample: naive CD8+ T cells from PBMCs. This chain's CDR3 is CASSQDLSGSGEETQYF. The CDR3 DNA follows: TGTGCCAGCAGCCAAGATCTTAGTGGTAGCGGAGAAGAGACCCAGTACTTC.